A single TCR beta chain is shown here with its context. The antigen is unknown. The record originates from a study of cytomegalovirus exposure and HLA in healthy donors. The PCR used 60 Vbeta and 13 Jbeta primers. TCRdb's table, derived via immunoSEQ multiplex PCR, lists solely in-frame clones and lacks some. In the table there are about 120,000 clones, around 80% of which are singletons. Overall study results and limits: In a later analysis, TCR beta V- and J-gene trimming was associated with a missense DCLRE1C variant. A previous analysis found most TCR beta V segments productive roughly 87% or roughly 30% of the time. Cytomegalovirus status was reportedly diagnosed by the classifier with high specificity and sensitivity.

Sequenced: PBMCs. This clonotype originated in a female donor in good health and CMV-seronegative.

The CDR3 nucleotides are TGTGCCAGCAGTTTCTGGACGGGGACTGAAGCTTTCTTT. Residues: CASSFWTGTEAFF. V and J are TRBV27 and TRBJ1-1; no reliable D call. The V gene's germline CDR1 is MNHEY and CDR2 SMNVEV (reference sequence). The length of the CDR3 is 13 residues. V was trimmed by 3 bases and J by 5 bases, leaving 10 bases between them.